Listed below are T cell receptor beta chains from one sample, sequenced in a study of blood T cell repertoires in COVID-19. Assay used: immunoSEQ multiplex PCR; TCRdb lists only in-frame clones, some missing. The sample shows 150,000 to 200,000 clones, 85% to 90% of them seen only once. The sequenced sample was peripheral blood. These receptors were taken from a man aged 50-60 years who had recovered from COVID-19. Both conserved end residues are part of each CDR3. A D gene is named only where the DNA matches it firmly. Expanded clones are given a class, and other clones once, few, many or no size at all.

d_call j_call clone_size v_call cdr3_aa cdr3_nt
- TRBJ1-4 - TRBV30 CAWSAGSTTNEKLFF TGTGCCTGGTCAGCGGGGAGCACAACTAATGAAAAACTGTTTTTT
- TRBJ1-5 - TRBV5-6 CASSFNGARELAQHF TGTGCCAGCAGCTTCAATGGGGCCCGAGAATTGGCCCAGCATTTT
TRBD2 TRBJ2-3 - TRBV9 CASSPAGVTDTQYF TGTGCCAGCAGCCCAGCGGGAGTCACAGATACGCAGTATTTT
- TRBJ2-2 once TRBV19 CASSTADTGELFF TGTGCCAGTAGTACCGCGGACACCGGGGAGCTGTTTTTT
- TRBJ1-6 - TRBV2 CASLFLLGNSPLHF TGTGCCAGCCTTTTTCTTCTCGGGAATTCACCCCTCCACTTT
TRBD2 TRBJ2-7 - TRBV6-2/TRBV6-3 CASSYSRDYLSYEQYF TGTGCCAGCAGTTACTCGCGGGACTACCTCTCCTACGAGCAGTACTTC
TRBD2 TRBJ2-1 once TRBV7-9 CASSFSAGESYNEQFF TGTGCCAGCAGCTTCTCAGCGGGGGAGTCCTACAATGAGCAGTTCTTC
TRBD1 TRBJ2-6 - TRBV9 CASSATNLPGQDNSGANVLTF TGTGCCAGCAGCGCAACAAATTTACCGGGACAGGATAACTCTGGGGCCAACGTCCTGACTTTC
- TRBJ1-1 - TRBV2 CASVGSRDAEAFF TGTGCCAGCGTCGGGAGTCGGGACGCTGAAGCTTTCTTT
- TRBJ2-1 - TRBV2 CASSPEGGDEQFF TGTGCCAGCAGTCCCGAAGGGGGAGACGAGCAGTTCTTC
- TRBJ1-1 - TRBV30 CAWAGTLNTEAFF TGTGCCTGGGCCGGGACATTAAACACTGAAGCTTTCTTT
TRBD2 TRBJ2-3 - TRBV6-5 CASSYSGTSGPDTQYF TGTGCCAGCAGTTACTCCGGGACTAGCGGACCAGATACGCAGTATTTT
- TRBJ2-6 - TRBV18 CASSPLDSASGANVLTF TGTGCCAGCTCACCACTCGACAGCGCTTCTGGGGCCAACGTCCTGACTTTC
TRBD1 TRBJ2-3 - TRBV28 CASSYTTGGIDTQYF TGTGCCAGCAGTTACACGACAGGGGGCATCGATACGCAGTATTTT
TRBD1 TRBJ2-2 - TRBV5-4 CASSATGVTGELFF TGTGCCAGCAGCGCCACAGGGGTCACCGGGGAGCTGTTTTTT
- TRBJ2-3 - TRBV6-6 CASSYNRATDTQYF TGTGCCAGCAGTTATAACAGGGCCACAGATACGCAGTATTTT
TRBD1 TRBJ1-2 - TRBV19 CASSPRDRYSSNYGYTF TGTGCCAGTAGTCCGCGGGACAGGTACTCGAGCAACTATGGCTACACCTTC
- TRBJ1-2 - TRBV5-6 CASSSYTGEDYGYTF TGTGCCAGCAGCTCCTATACGGGGGAGGACTATGGCTACACCTTC
- TRBJ1-2 - TRBV3-1/TRBV3-2 CASSQGGFRHGYTF TGTGCCAGCAGCCAGGGCGGGTTTCGCCATGGCTACACCTTC
TRBD1 TRBJ2-1 - TRBV10-3 CATGQGFGNEQFF TGTGCCACGGGACAGGGGTTCGGCAATGAGCAGTTCTTC
- TRBJ2-7 - TRBV5-1 CASSSGLSGVIHEQYF TGCGCCAGCAGTTCCGGCCTATCAGGGGTTATCCACGAGCAGTACTTC
TRBD1 TRBJ2-1 - TRBV4-1 CASSFRDRDGNEQFF TGCGCCAGCAGCTTCCGGGACAGGGATGGCAATGAGCAGTTCTTC
TRBD2 TRBJ2-1 - TRBV2 CASSLTSGRFNEQFF TGTGCCAGCAGTTTGACTAGCGGGAGGTTCAATGAGCAGTTCTTC
TRBD1 TRBJ2-7 - TRBV19 CASSSAGGVEQYF TGTGCCAGTAGTTCGGCAGGGGGCGTCGAGCAGTACTTC
- TRBJ1-1 - TRBV6-5 CASSYSGETEAFF TGTGCCAGCAGTTACTCCGGGGAGACTGAAGCTTTCTTT
- TRBJ2-5 - TRBV7-2 CASSLESGQETQYF TGTGCCAGCAGCTTAGAATCGGGACAAGAGACCCAGTACTTC
- TRBJ2-4 - TRBV6-2/TRBV6-3 CASSNQVWANFGNIQYF TGTGCCAGCAGTAATCAGGTCTGGGCGAATTTTGGGAACATTCAGTACTTC
- TRBJ1-6 - TRBV2 CASRRGGNISYNSPLHF TGTGCCAGCAGAAGGGGCGGCAACATCTCCTATAATTCACCCCTCCACTTT
TRBD2 TRBJ2-1 - TRBV29-1 CSVTPLAGFYNEQFF TGCAGCGTTACCCCACTAGCGGGGTTCTACAATGAGCAGTTCTTC
TRBD2 TRBJ2-5 - TRBV9 CASSPRLAWETQYF TGTGCCAGCAGCCCTAGACTAGCCTGGGAGACCCAGTACTTC
- TRBJ1-1 - TRBV7-3 CASSLHQGNTEAFF TGTGCCAGCAGCCTCCATCAGGGGAACACTGAAGCTTTCTTT
- TRBJ2-2 - TRBV7-2 CASSRSYTGELFF TGTGCCAGCAGCCGTTCGTACACCGGGGAGCTGTTTTTT
TRBD2 TRBJ2-7 - TRBV7-4 CASSILAGLDEQYF TGTGCCAGCAGCATCCTAGCGGGGCTCGATGAGCAGTACTTC
- TRBJ1-6 - TRBV3-1/TRBV3-2 CASSLLLGNSPLHF TGTGCCAGCAGTCTATTACTAGGGAATTCACCCCTCCACTTT
TRBD1 TRBJ1-5 - TRBV18 CASSPWGQGNQPQHF TGTGCCAGCTCACCATGGGGACAGGGCAATCAGCCCCAGCATTTT
- TRBJ2-2 - TRBV6-6 CASSADFANTGELFF TGTGCCAGCAGCGCCGACTTCGCGAACACCGGGGAGCTGTTTTTT
TRBD2 TRBJ2-2 - TRBV19 CASSSAGETGELFF TGTGCCAGTAGTAGTGCGGGGGAGACCGGGGAGCTGTTTTTT
- TRBJ2-7 - TRBV5-1 CASSLGGQLTYEQYF TGCGCCAGCAGCTTGGGGGGGCAGTTGACCTACGAGCAGTACTTC
TRBD1 TRBJ1-3 - TRBV5-1 CASSSLPDRAGNTIYF TGCGCCAGCAGCTCTCTCCCAGACAGGGCAGGAAACACCATATATTTT
TRBD1 TRBJ1-1 - TRBV7-9 CASSSPRTGVGNTEAFF TGTGCCAGCAGCTCTCCCAGGACAGGGGTTGGAAACACTGAAGCTTTCTTT
TRBD1 TRBJ2-2 - TRBV15 CATSRDPGGGTGELFF TGTGCCACCAGCAGAGATCCAGGGGGCGGAACCGGGGAGCTGTTTTTT
- TRBJ2-6 - TRBV24-1 CATSDSRVRSGANVLTF TGTGCCACCAGTGATTCCAGGGTGCGATCTGGGGCCAACGTCCTGACTTTC
TRBD1 TRBJ2-7 - TRBV28 CASSLGTGVYEQYF TGTGCCAGCAGCCTCGGGACAGGGGTTTACGAGCAGTACTTC
TRBD1 TRBJ1-5 - TRBV27 CASSLVPTGSQPQHF TGTGCCAGCAGTCTTGTCCCGACAGGGAGTCAGCCCCAGCATTTT
- TRBJ1-1 - TRBV18 CASSPGLENTEAFF TGTGCCAGCTCACCGGGCCTCGAGAACACTGAAGCTTTCTTT
TRBD2 TRBJ2-1 - TRBV2 CASLAGNSYNEQFF TGTGCCAGCTTAGCGGGTAACTCCTACAATGAGCAGTTCTTC
- TRBJ1-1 - TRBV5-1 CASSSRAQNTEAFF TGCGCCAGCAGCTCGCGGGCACAGAACACTGAAGCTTTCTTT
- TRBJ1-1 - TRBV6-5 CASRAQGSTEAFF TGTGCCAGCAGAGCCCAGGGGTCCACTGAAGCTTTCTTT
- TRBJ1-4 - TRBV7-8 CASSSGQINEKLFF TGTGCCAGCAGCTCCGGACAGATTAATGAAAAACTGTTTTTT
TRBD1 TRBJ1-5 - TRBV7-2 CASSLTGGQPQHF TGTGCCAGCAGCCTGACAGGGGGCCAGCCCCAGCATTTT
- TRBJ1-6 - TRBV11-2 CASSLSRNSPLHF TGTGCCAGCAGCTTATCCCGGAATTCACCCCTCCACTTT